Below, 10 T cell receptor beta chains from the same sample are listed, as sequenced in a study of T cell repertoires and HLA-DP antigens. Method: immunoSEQ multiplex PCR; TCRdb's copy keeps in-frame clones and lacks some. Here the sample spans around 90,000 clones, around nine tenths being singletons. Their antigens remain unidentified. Sequencing was done on a sample of CD4+ T cells from PBMCs. All receptors derive from a man in his fifties or sixties in good health and CMV-seronegative.

The chain links TRBV9 to TRBJ2-7, with D possibly TRBD2 on 5 matching bases. V was clipped by 5 bases and J by 6 bases, with 15 bases between them. Germline loops: CDR1 SGDLS, CDR2 YYNGEE. The CDR3 loop spans 13 amino acids. Written as DNA, the CDR3 is TGTGCCAGCAGGGCCTCGGAGGTCGGCGAGCAGTACTTC. This gives the protein CASRASEVGEQYF. The whole variable domain, remainder taken from reference TRBV9 and TRBJ2-7, is DSGVTQTPKHLITATGQRVTLRCSPRSGDLSVYWYQQSLDQGLQFLIQYYNGEERAKGNILERFSAQQFPDLHSELNLSSLELGDSALYFCASRASEVGEQYFGPGTRLTVT.

This rearrangement joins TRBV7-2 to TRBJ2-5; 8 bases map to TRBD2. J gave up 4 bases and V 5 bases, and 6 bases lay outside the gene matches. CDR1 is SGHTA and CDR2 is FQGNSA in the germline V gene. The CDR3 extends over 14 amino acids. CDR3 nucleotide sequence: TGTGCCAGCAGCCTTGACGGGAGGGGAGAGACCCAGTACTTC. Its translation: CASSLDGRGETQYF.

This clone was counted a few times. V is TRBV23-1 and J is TRBJ2-7, with 8 nucleotides matching TRBD1. TRBV23-1 is designated an ORF whose function remains uncertain. Trimming removed 1 base from V and 2 bases from J; junction bases left unmatched: 4. The CDR3 runs 15 residues. For the CDR3, the DNA is TGCGCCAGCAGTCAATTGGGACAGGCGCCCTACGAGCAGTACTTC. Amino acids: CASSQLGQAPYEQYF.

V gene TRBV4-3 combines with J gene TRBJ2-7; TRBD1 agrees at 12 bases. CDR1 is LGHNA, CDR2 YSLEER, per germline. The CDR3 is 21 amino acids. Trimming took 0 bases from V and 0 from J; bases not matched to a gene: 15. The CDR3 is CASSQDLQGTGGIRSSYEQYF. DNA of the CDR3: TGCGCCAGCAGCCAAGATCTTCAGGGGACAGGGGGCATAAGGAGCTCCTACGAGCAGTACTTC.

The CDR3 loop is CASSSTGGARYGYTF. DNA of the CDR3: TGTGCCAGCAGCTCCACAGGGGGCGCCCGCTATGGCTACACCTTC. The chain is built from TRBV7-3 and TRBJ1-2; the match to TRBD1 covers 9 bases. Germline V gene sequence: CDR1 SGHTA, CDR2 FQGTGA. The CDR3 has 15 residues. J lost 4 bases, V lost 4 bases, and 7 bases had no gene match.

The table lists this clone with a few counts. The V and J genes are TRBV2 and TRBJ1-1, with 9 bases aligning to TRBD1. Germline V gives CDR1 SNHLY, CDR2 FYNNEI. The CDR3 loop spans 15 amino acids. The ends lost 6 bases at V and 5 bases at J; junction bases unmatched: 10. CDR3 nucleotides: TGTGCCAGCAGGGACCCGGGACAGGGACGGACTGAAGCTTTCTTT. Translation gives CASRDPGQGRTEAFF.

The V and J genes are TRBV7-2 and TRBJ2-7; 7 bases align to TRBD1. V shed 3 bases and J 2 bases; nucleotides not matched to a gene: 10. CDR3 length: 16 amino acids. Germline loops: CDR1 SGHTA, CDR2 FQGNSA. The DNA for the CDR3 is TGTGCCAGCAGCTTCCAGGGGGAGCGCGAAGCCTACGAGCAGTACTTC. Translated: CASSFQGEREAYEQYF.

There are a few counts of this clone. The rearrangement uses TRBV7-2 and TRBJ1-4; D unclear. Trimming removed 5 bases at V and 8 bases at J, with 12 bases between. Germline V gives CDR1 SGHTA, CDR2 FQGNSA. The CDR3 loop spans 13 amino acids. CDR3: CASSTSKQEKLFF. In DNA, the CDR3 is TGTGCCAGCAGCACTAGTAAACAGGAAAAACTGTTTTTT.

This clone has a handful of counts. The V and J genes are TRBV30 and TRBJ1-2; no definite D call. The CDR3 totals 12 residues. Trimming removed 5 bases at V and 4 bases at J, with 11 bases between. Germline V gives CDR1 GTSNPN, CDR2 SVGIG (reference sequence). CDR3 sequence: CAWSRRLYGYTF. For the CDR3, the DNA is TGTGCCTGGTCACGGAGGCTCTATGGCTACACCTTC.

By share, this clone counts as medium-sized. This sequence joins TRBV5-4 and TRBJ1-1; D might be TRBD1 (5 bases). CDR3 length equals 14 residues. Trimming removed 2 bases at V and 0 bases at J, with 8 bases between. Germline values: CDR1 SGHNT, CDR2 YYREEE (reference sequence). In DNA, the CDR3 is TGTGCCAGCAGCTTTGTGGGGGTGAACACTGAAGCTTTCTTT. Residues: CASSFVGVNTEAFF. The whole variable domain, filled in from reference TRBV5-4 and TRBJ1-1, reads ETGVTQSPTHLIKTRGQQVTLRCSSQSGHNTVSWYQQALGQGPQFIFQYYREEENGRGNFPPRFSGLQFPNYSSELNVNALELDDSALYLCASSFVGVNTEAFFGQGTRLTVV.